Below are 4 T cell receptor beta chains sequenced from a single sample in a study of graft-versus-host responses after intestinal transplantation listed by TCRdb under 2021. Antigens for these TCRs are unknown. According to the study, the label for this sample's time point signals: cells obtained before transplantation from donor or recipient. Libraries were made using the immunoSEQ multiplex PCR assay. TCRdb retrieved this table from immuneACCESS and kept in-frame rearrangements only. Not all clones are present; in checked studies, unresolved V genes account for under half, and no reason is known for the remainder. The sample table holds roughly 120,000 clones, of which just over 90% were seen once. Roughly 0.17% of the sample belongs to the ten largest clones. The sample in question was unstimulated CD4+ T cells sorted from spleen or lymph node cells, obtained before intestinal transplant. The receptors originated from a human donor who received an intestinal transplant.

The chain is built from TRBV11-3 and TRBJ2-1, with D perhaps matching TRBD2 (7 bases). The CDR3 length is 17 residues. Germline CDR1 reads SGHNT; CDR2 reads YENEEA. Trimming took 5 bases from V and 8 from J, leaving 25 bases between them. CDR3 nucleotide sequence: TGTGCCAGCAGCCCGTGGGGGGCAGCTCGGGGGGCCCATGAGCAGTTCTTC. This translates into CASSPWGAARGAHEQFF. Drawing the rest from reference TRBV11-3 and TRBJ2-1, the complete variable domain is EAGVVQSPRYKIIEKKQPVAFWCNPISGHNTLYWYLQNLGQGPELLIRYENEEAVDDSQLPKDRFSAERLKGVDSTLKIQPAELGDSAVYLCASSPWGAARGAHEQFFGPGTRLTVL.

This chain uses TRBV28 with TRBJ2-2, with TRBD2 matching over 9 bases. Germline V gene sequence: CDR1 MDHEN, CDR2 SYDVKM. The CDR3 totals 15 residues. V gave up 8 bases and J gave up 6 bases; unmatched junction bases: 10. In nucleotides, the CDR3 is TGTGCCAGCGGCGGCGGGAGGGGTAAAGCCGGGGAGCTGTTTTTT. Protein product: CASGGGRGKAGELFF.

The V and J genes are TRBV27 and TRBJ2-7; the D gene is possibly TRBD1 (6 bases). Trimming removed 5 bases from V and 3 bases from J, with 11 bases in between. This CDR3 comprises 13 residues. Germline V CDR1 and CDR2: MNHEY, SMNVEV (reference sequence). The CDR3 DNA reads TGTGCCAGCAGTCCCTGGACAGACTACGAGCAGTACTTC. Translating gives CASSPWTDYEQYF.

The genes are TRBV25-1 and TRBJ2-3; 10 nucleotides line up with TRBD2. CDR3 length equals 16 residues. V shed 4 bases, J shed 2 bases, and the junction held 6 bases outside the gene matches. CDR1 and CDR2 from the germline V gene are MGHDK and SYGVNS. CDR3 nucleotides: TGTGCCAGCAGTGGTAGCGGGAGGCCTGTCACAGATACGCAGTATTTT. The encoded protein is CASSGSGRPVTDTQYF.